This record concerns one T cell receptor beta chain sequence. Its antigen is still unknown. This table comes from immunoSEQ multiplex PCR, and its TCRdb copy is limited to in-frame clones, with some not included. The top ten clones hold about a tenth of a sample with 65,000 to 90,000 clones, 75% to 90% of them seen once. This entry is derived from a study of T cell responses to AZD1222 COVID-19 vaccine. Trimming took 1 base from V and 1 from J, leaving 8 bases between them. CDR1 MGHRA and CDR2 YSYEKL come from the germline V gene. There are 14 residues in the CDR3. Study results and caveats: Seropositivity was recorded at baseline in only a handful of AZD1222 recipients.

Material: peripheral blood, obtained 28 days after the second AZD1222 dose. The TCR comes from an adult who received the AZD1222 COVID-19 vaccine. The chain couples TRBV4-1 to TRBJ2-7, with unresolved D. CDR3 residues: CASSQVSSSYEQYF. CDR3 bases: TGCGCCAGCAGCCAAGTGAGCAGTTCCTACGAGCAGTACTTC.